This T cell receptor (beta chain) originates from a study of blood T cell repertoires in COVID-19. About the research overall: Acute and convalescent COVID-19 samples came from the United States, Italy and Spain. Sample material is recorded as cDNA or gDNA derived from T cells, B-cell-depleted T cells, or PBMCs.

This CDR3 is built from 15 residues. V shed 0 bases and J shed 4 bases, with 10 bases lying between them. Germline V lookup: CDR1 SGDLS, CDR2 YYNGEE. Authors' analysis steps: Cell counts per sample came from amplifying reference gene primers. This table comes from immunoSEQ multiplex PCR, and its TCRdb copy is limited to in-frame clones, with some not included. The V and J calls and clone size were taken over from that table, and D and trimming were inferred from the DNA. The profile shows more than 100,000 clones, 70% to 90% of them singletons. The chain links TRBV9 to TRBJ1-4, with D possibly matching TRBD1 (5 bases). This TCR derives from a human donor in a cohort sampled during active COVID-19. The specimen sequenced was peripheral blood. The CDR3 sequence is CASSVERGGNEKLFF. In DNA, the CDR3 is TGTGCCAGCAGCGTAGAAAGGGGAGGTAATGAAAAACTGTTTTTT. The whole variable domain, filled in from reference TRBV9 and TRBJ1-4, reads DSGVTQTPKHLITATGQRVTLRCSPRSGDLSVYWYQQSLDQGLQFLIQYYNGEERAKGNILERFSAQQFPDLHSELNLSSLELGDSALYFCASSVERGGNEKLFFGSGTQLSVL.